A single sample gave rise to the 29 T cell receptor beta chains below, sequenced in a study of shared clonotypes between healthy human individuals. Clones were read by immunoSEQ multiplex PCR, and TCRdb kept only the in-frame ones, dropping some. The table records about 600,000 clones, around 78% of them present only once. Sequenced input: PBMCs. These receptors all stem from a woman aged 40 to 49 in good health. Some clones in this sample may be carry-over from other donors' samples.

This chain uses TRBV7-8 with TRBJ2-2; D may be TRBD1 (6 bases). The germline V and J ends were trimmed by 6 bases and 7 bases, with 18 bases remaining between them. The CDR3 is 15 amino acids. Germline V gene data show CDR1 as SGHVS and CDR2 as FQNEAQ. The CDR3 loop reads CASSSRQVSGGELFF. DNA of the CDR3: TGTGCCAGCAGTTCCCGACAGGTTTCGGGCGGGGAGCTGTTTTTT.

V usage is TRBV7-9 and J usage is TRBJ1-5, with D hard to call. The germline V gene encodes CDR1 SEHNR and CDR2 FQNEAQ (reference sequence). Trimming stripped 3 bases from V and 1 base from J, with 4 bases between. This CDR3 is 13 amino acids long. The CDR3 DNA is TGTGCCAGCAGCTTGTCAAGCAATCAGCCCCAGCATTTT. It translates to CASSLSSNQPQHF.

The genes are TRBV7-2 and TRBJ1-3; TRBD1 matches 8 bases. Germline V gene sequence: CDR1 SGHTA, CDR2 FQGNSA. The trim removed 4 bases at V and 2 bases at J, leaving 1 base unmatched. CDR3 size: 14 residues. The chain's CDR3 is CASSSDRAGNTIYF. CDR3 DNA: TGTGCCAGCAGCTCGGACAGGGCTGGAAACACCATATATTTT.

This clone was observed once. V usage is TRBV9 and J usage is TRBJ2-1; no clear D gene. The CDR3 consists of 16 residues. Germline CDR1 SGDLS, CDR2 YYNGEE. Trimming removed 1 base at V and 2 bases at J, with 13 bases between. The CDR3 region is CASSVSKANTYNEQFF. The CDR3 DNA follows: TGTGCCAGCAGCGTAAGTAAAGCCAACACCTACAATGAGCAGTTCTTC. The whole variable domain, filled in from reference TRBV9 and TRBJ2-1, reads DSGVTQTPKHLITATGQRVTLRCSPRSGDLSVYWYQQSLDQGLQFLIQYYNGEERAKGNILERFSAQQFPDLHSELNLSSLELGDSALYFCASSVSKANTYNEQFFGPGTRLTVL.

The chain joins TRBV19 to TRBJ2-5, with 9 nucleotides matching TRBD1. The CDR3 is made up of 15 amino acids. With V trimmed by 5 bases and J by 4 bases, 8 bases remained unmatched. Germline-derived CDR1 and CDR2 are LNHDA and SQIVND (reference sequence). The CDR3 region is CASSPRTGAPETQYF. The CDR3 DNA sequence: TGTGCCAGTAGTCCGCGGACAGGGGCCCCAGAGACCCAGTACTTC.

This clone is a singleton in its sample. J is TRBJ1-1 and V is TRBV7-8, with D perhaps matching TRBD1 (6 bases). The CDR3 is made up of 13 amino acids. Germline-derived CDR1 and CDR2 are SGHVS and FQNEAQ. The V and J ends lost 5 bases and 4 bases respectively, with 11 bases between them. CDR3 region: CASSQTGRTEAFF. The DNA for the CDR3 is TGTGCCAGCAGCCAAACAGGGCGCACTGAAGCTTTCTTT.

The chain recombines TRBV2 with TRBJ2-1; 7 positions match TRBD2. The V and J ends lost 4 bases and 4 bases, in that order; junction bases with no gene match: 13. CDR1 and CDR2 (germline): SNHLY, FYNNEI. The CDR3 is 17 amino acids. CDR3 sequence: CASSGTSGTTRYNEQFF. CDR3 bases: TGTGCCAGCAGTGGAACGTCCGGGACTACACGGTACAATGAGCAGTTCTTC.

This clone has at least ten counts. V and J are TRBV7-7 and TRBJ2-5; TRBD2 agrees at 14 bases. Germline-derived CDR1 and CDR2 are SSHAT and FNYEAQ (reference sequence). The V gene end was trimmed by 3 bases and the J gene end by 0 bases; junction bases not matched to a gene: 6. The CDR3 is 18 amino acids. The CDR3: CASSLGLAGAPNQETQYF. The CDR3 coding sequence is TGTGCCAGCAGCTTGGGACTAGCGGGAGCGCCAAACCAAGAGACCCAGTACTTC.

About this clone itself: A far larger clone is one base from this, pointing to a likely read error. The same CDR3 also results from other DNA sequences found in this sample. This rearrangement joins TRBV18 to TRBJ2-2, with D possibly TRBD1 on 7 matching bases. V dropped 3 bases and J dropped 3 bases, with 8 bases sitting between them. The CDR3 length is 14 residues. Per germline, CDR1 KGHSH and CDR2 LQKENI. CDR3 sequence reads: CASSPRGDTGELFF. The CDR3 coding sequence is TGTGCCAGCTCACCCAGGGGGGACACCGGGGAGCTGTTTTTT.

CDR3 DNA: TGTGCCAGTACCACGCGGGAGGTGTTTAATGAGCAGTTCTTC. Encoded protein: CASTTREVFNEQFF. The chain has TRBV7-8 and TRBJ2-1, with 8 bases that match TRBD2. Germline CDR1 SGHVS, CDR2 FQNEAQ. The CDR3 consists of 14 residues. V was pared by 9 bases and J by 7 bases, with 11 bases of the junction left unmatched. The full variable domain, its missing parts supplied by reference TRBV7-8 and TRBJ2-1, is GAGVSQSPRYKVAKRGQDVALRCDPISGHVSLFWYQQALGQGPEFLTYFQNEAQLDKSGLPSDRFFAERPEGSVSTLKIQRTQQEDSAVYLCASTTREVFNEQFFGPGTRLTVL.

The chain joins TRBV9 to TRBJ2-7; 11 nucleotides match TRBD1. Germline trimming cut 0 bases from V and 6 bases from J; bases unmatched to any gene: 5. The germline V gene encodes CDR1 SGDLS and CDR2 YYNGEE. The CDR3 has 15 amino acids. In DNA form, the CDR3 reads TGTGCCAGCAGCGTAGGCCCCGGGACAGGGGGCGAGCAGTACTTC. It yields the protein CASSVGPGTGGEQYF.

The chain's CDR3 is CAGGQGGLLYF. The CDR3 region has the DNA TGTGCCGGGGGACAGGGAGGTTTGCTGTACTTC. This chain uses TRBV6-1 with TRBJ2-7, with 9 bases matching TRBD1. This CDR3 has 11 amino acids. Germline CDR1 and CDR2: MNHNS and SASEGT. The V and J ends lost 11 bases and 12 bases, in that order; junction bases with no gene match: 11.

As for this clone: It differs at one base from a far larger clone, so likely a read error. The CDR3, as DNA: TGTGCCAGCAGTTTATGGGGATCCAGGGGAGCTTTCTTT. Protein product: CASSLWGSRGAFF. The gene calls are TRBV27 and TRBJ1-1; weak D call: TRBD1 (6 bases). CDR1 is MNHEY, CDR2 SMNVEV, per germline (reference sequence). CDR3 size: 13 residues. V was pared by 1 base and J by 10 bases, with 13 bases between.

In its sample, this clone was seen once. The chain has TRBV29-1 and TRBJ2-2; D is unclear. Looked up from germline, CDR1 is SQVTM and CDR2 is ANQGSEA. The CDR3 runs 12 residues. The V and J ends lost 7 bases and 4 bases respectively, with 10 bases between them. CDR3 sequence (DNA): TGCAGCGCCCGGAGTCCCACCGGGGAGCTGTTTTTT. Translated, it gives CSARSPTGELFF.

Regarding this clone: This same CDR3 is encoded by further DNA sequences in the sample. The V gene is TRBV7-2, the J gene TRBJ2-3; TRBD2 matches 8 bases. V shed 2 bases and J 0 bases; nucleotides not matched to a gene: 4. The V gene's germline CDR1 is SGHTA and CDR2 FQGNSA. This CDR3 has 16 amino acids. For the CDR3, the DNA is TGTGCCAGCAGCTTAAAGCTAGCGGGTAGCACAGATACGCAGTATTTT. Protein product: CASSLKLAGSTDTQYF.

This clone was counted a single time. V is TRBV28 and J is TRBJ2-5, with D possibly TRBD2 on 6 matching bases. In germline, CDR1 is MDHEN, CDR2 SYDVKM. V gave up 6 bases and J gave up 5 bases, with 13 bases separating them. This CDR3 region has 13 residues. In DNA, the CDR3 is TGTGCCAGCAGATCCGCGGGGAGGGAGACCCAGTACTTC. The encoded protein is CASRSAGRETQYF. Together with reference TRBV28 and TRBJ2-5, the CDR3 gives the full variable domain: DVKVTQSSRYLVKRTGEKVFLECVQDMDHENMFWYRQDPGLGLRLIYFSYDVKMKEKGDIPEGYSVSREKKERFSLILESASTNQTSMYLCASRSAGRETQYFGPGTRLLVL.

The chain has TRBV15 and TRBJ1-5, with D tentatively TRBD1 (5 bases). V was shortened by 2 bases and J by 0 bases, with 11 bases between the two germline ends. The CDR3 is made up of 16 amino acids. CDR1 LNHNV and CDR2 YYDKDF come from the germline V gene (reference sequence). CDR3 loop: CATSRIPTDSNQPQHF. The CDR3 coding sequence is TGTGCCACCAGCAGAATACCGACAGATAGCAATCAGCCCCAGCATTTT.

This clone was counted a few times. The rearrangement uses TRBV5-1 and TRBJ2-6; D is perhaps TRBD2 (5 bases). Trimming shortened V by 4 bases and J by 3 bases, and 11 bases separated the two germline ends. The germline gives CDR1 SGHRS, CDR2 YFSETQ. The CDR3 sequence is 15 residues long. CDR3 sequence (DNA): TGCGCCAGCAGCGACGGGGTGGGTGGGGCCAACGTCCTGACTTTC. Encoded protein: CASSDGVGGANVLTF.

About this clone: With a much larger clone just one base away, this may be a read error. The sample carries other DNA sequences with the same CDR3. This chain uses TRBV27 with TRBJ2-7; no reliable D call. V lost 5 bases, J lost 3 bases, and 2 bases lay in between. CDR1 and CDR2 from the germline V gene are MNHEY and SMNVEV (reference sequence). The CDR3 is 10 residues long. For the CDR3, the DNA is TGTGCCAGCAGTCTCTACGAGCAGTACTTC. Translating it yields CASSLYEQYF.

The chain links TRBV5-1 to TRBJ2-1, with a possible D match to TRBD2 (5 bases). The V end was cut by 0 bases, the J end by 2 bases, with 9 bases between. Germline V lookup: CDR1 SGHRS, CDR2 YFSETQ. CDR3 length: 15 residues. The CDR3 is CASSLAGEPYNEQFF. The CDR3 bases are TGCGCCAGCAGCTTGGCCGGGGAACCCTACAATGAGCAGTTCTTC.

This clone came up once. The chain couples TRBV10-3 to TRBJ1-2, with D unclear. Germline V gene data show CDR1 as ENHRY and CDR2 as SYGVKD. V was pared by 6 bases and J by 4 bases, with 12 bases between. CDR3 size: 13 residues. CDR3 DNA sequence: TGTGCCATCAGCGTGGACGCCATCTATGGCTACACCTTC. It encodes CAISVDAIYGYTF.

The chain couples TRBV19 to TRBJ1-2, with TRBD1 as a possible D gene (5 bases). The CDR3 contains 14 residues. Germline CDR1 reads LNHDA; CDR2 reads SQIVND (reference sequence). Trimming removed 4 bases at V and 3 bases at J, with 12 bases between. The CDR3 nucleotides read TGTGCCAGTAGTACCCGGGGGATCTACTATGGCTACACCTTC. Translation gives CASSTRGIYYGYTF.

The chain links TRBV30 to TRBJ2-7, with TRBD2 identical over 7 bases. CDR1 GTSNPN and CDR2 SVGIG come from the germline V gene (reference sequence). CDR3 size: 15 residues. The V gene end was trimmed by 4 bases and the J gene end by 3 bases; junction bases not matched to a gene: 12. The CDR3 sequence is CAWMGGTTQGYEQYF. CDR3 DNA: TGTGCCTGGATGGGGGGGACTACCCAGGGCTACGAGCAGTACTTC.

Points on this clone: A far larger clone is a single base away, which makes a read error likely. The chain uses TRBV30 and TRBJ2-6, with D unresolved. V lost 2 bases to trimming and J lost 4 bases, with 15 bases between them. Germline V gene data show CDR1 as GTSNPN and CDR2 as SVGIG (reference sequence). The CDR3 is made up of 16 amino acids. DNA for the CDR3: TGTGCCTGGAGTCACATCGGGTCCGTCGGGGCCAACGTCCTGACTTTC. Translation gives CAWSHIGSVGANVLTF. Using reference TRBV30 and TRBJ2-6 for the parts outside the CDR3, the full variable domain is SQTIHQWPATLVQPVGSPLSLECTVEGTSNPNLYWYRQAAGRGLQLLFYSVGIGQISSEVPQNLSASRPQDRQFILSSKKLLLSDSGFYLCAWSHIGSVGANVLTFGAGSRLTVL.

V usage is TRBV5-1 and J usage is TRBJ2-6; D is possibly TRBD1 (5 bases). The CDR3 is 15 amino acids. Germline V gives CDR1 SGHRS, CDR2 YFSETQ. V lost 4 bases and J 3 bases, leaving 11 bases between the germline ends. The CDR3 here is CASSPYRSGANVLTF. In nucleotides, the CDR3 is TGCGCCAGCAGCCCCTACAGGAGTGGGGCCAACGTCCTGACTTTC.

This clone has ten or more counts. This rearrangement joins TRBV28 to TRBJ1-1, with 7 bases identical to TRBD1. Germline CDR1 reads MDHEN; CDR2 reads SYDVKM. The CDR3 length is 14 residues. Trimming removed 5 bases from V and 1 base from J; junction bases left unmatched: 4. The CDR3 DNA reads as TGTGCCAGCAGTAGCTCAGGGGGGAACACTGAAGCTTTCTTT. Translated: CASSSSGGNTEAFF. The complete variable domain, with remaining parts taken from reference TRBV28 and TRBJ1-1, reads DVKVTQSSRYLVKRTGEKVFLECVQDMDHENMFWYRQDPGLGLRLIYFSYDVKMKEKGDIPEGYSVSREKKERFSLILESASTNQTSMYLCASSSSGGNTEAFFGQGTRLTVV.

This clone has only a few counts. The chain couples TRBV18 to TRBJ1-2; D is ambiguous. This CDR3 comprises 14 residues. The V gene's germline CDR1 is KGHSH and CDR2 LQKENI. V lost 2 bases to trimming and J lost 7 bases, with 14 bases between them. The CDR3 here is CASSPGLLVGGYTF. Here the CDR3 DNA reads TGTGCCAGCTCACCAGGTCTCCTAGTGGGTGGCTACACCTTC.

V and J are TRBV11-2 and TRBJ2-5; tentative D call: TRBD2 (6 bases). The CDR3 length is 16 residues. The V end lost 5 bases, the J end lost 7 bases, and 23 bases lay between the germline ends. CDR1 SGHAT and CDR2 FQNNGV come from the germline V gene. CDR3 loop: CASSATGSPSGGTQYF. CDR3 sequence (DNA): TGTGCCAGCAGCGCAACCGGGAGCCCTTCTGGGGGGACCCAGTACTTC.

On this clone itself: A much larger clone lies one base from this, so it may be a read error. V is TRBV19 and J is TRBJ2-5; D ambiguous. Judging by the DNA end, TRBJ2-7 fits better; the J call may be wrong. Germline values: CDR1 LNHDA, CDR2 SQIVND (reference sequence). This CDR3 is 13 amino acids long. The CDR3 nucleotides read TGTGCCAGCCGGCACACGGGCGCCTACGAGCAGTACTTC. It specifies CASRHTGAYEQYF.